This is a list of T cell receptor beta chains from one sample in a study of cytomegalovirus exposure and HLA in healthy donors. Sequencing was performed with immunoSEQ multiplex PCR; in TCRdb, only in-frame clones are kept and a portion is missing. The repertoire consists of fewer than 250,000 clones, with about 82% occurring once and the leading ten covering 1.4% to 1.5%. Sequencing was carried out using PBMCs. Receptors originate from a woman in her late teens or twenties in good health and CMV-seronegative. Both conserved end residues are part of each CDR3. Each record gives: J gene, V gene, CDR3 protein.

>TRBJ2-1|TRBV5-6
CASSFGNEQFF
>TRBJ2-2|TRBV7-9
CASSFQTGDTGELFF
>TRBJ2-5|TRBV7-2
CASSLGAGTETQYF
>TRBJ1-2|TRBV7-8
CASSPVGQGGYGYTF
>TRBJ2-3|TRBV18
CASSLDRGGADTQYF
>TRBJ2-2|TRBV30
CAWRPPGQGTTGELFF
>TRBJ1-5|TRBV5-3
CARSFTGDSNQPQHF
>TRBJ2-1|TRBV13
CASSSLGGTLYNEQFF
>TRBJ1-4|TRBV9
CASSASRGIGEKLFF
>TRBJ1-6|TRBV2
CASSRETNSPLHF
>TRBJ2-7|TRBV4-1
CASSPQVPRGGEQYF
>TRBJ1-1|TRBV9
CASSVGPGQGFGAGNTEAFF
>TRBJ2-1|TRBV25-1
CASRTDYNEQFF
>TRBJ1-6|TRBV18
CASSLFDRVDYNSPLHF
>TRBJ2-1|TRBV5-1
CASSLGGENEQFF
>TRBJ1-1|TRBV5-1
CASNVGMGTGDEAFF
>TRBJ1-5|TRBV19
CASSKQGGLDQPQHF
>TRBJ1-1|TRBV18
CASSPPRTTNTEAFF
>TRBJ1-2|TRBV6-1
CASRGQGASYGYTF
>TRBJ2-7|TRBV10-1
CAGTSGGPQEQYF
>TRBJ1-3|TRBV7-2
CASSDTTRPHSGNTIYF
>TRBJ1-1|TRBV19
CASSFPNRDRKAYEDTEAFF
>TRBJ1-3|TRBV5-6
CASSLIVGTSGNTIYF
>TRBJ2-1|TRBV6-1
CASSPRDYYNEQFF
>TRBJ1-5|TRBV27
CASSPGQGSNQPQHF
>TRBJ2-7|TRBV2
CASSRESGAQSYEQYF
>TRBJ2-1|TRBV5-6
CASSLVEVNEQFF
>TRBJ2-1|TRBV7-9
CASSLGVAGGYNEQFF
>TRBJ2-7|TRBV13
CASSFGTLTYEQYF
>TRBJ1-1|TRBV5-1
CASRTGTGNMNTEAFF
>TRBJ1-2|TRBV10-3
CAISGETGFRGYTF
>TRBJ2-3|TRBV29-1
CSVGPREGTDTQYF
>TRBJ1-4|TRBV2
CASRVRLGDNEKLFF
>TRBJ1-2|TRBV4-2
CASSQDDGSNYGYTF
>TRBJ1-5|TRBV15
CATSPPGQGSQPQHF
>TRBJ2-7|TRBV27
CASSLSWTADYEQYF
>TRBJ2-3|TRBV23-1
CASSLVKLSGRATIYSTDTQYF
>TRBJ1-2|TRBV6-5
CASTRHANYGYTF
>TRBJ2-7|TRBV5-1
CASSPGSNRGEQYF
>TRBJ2-7|TRBV5-1
CASSSTMPPGEQYF